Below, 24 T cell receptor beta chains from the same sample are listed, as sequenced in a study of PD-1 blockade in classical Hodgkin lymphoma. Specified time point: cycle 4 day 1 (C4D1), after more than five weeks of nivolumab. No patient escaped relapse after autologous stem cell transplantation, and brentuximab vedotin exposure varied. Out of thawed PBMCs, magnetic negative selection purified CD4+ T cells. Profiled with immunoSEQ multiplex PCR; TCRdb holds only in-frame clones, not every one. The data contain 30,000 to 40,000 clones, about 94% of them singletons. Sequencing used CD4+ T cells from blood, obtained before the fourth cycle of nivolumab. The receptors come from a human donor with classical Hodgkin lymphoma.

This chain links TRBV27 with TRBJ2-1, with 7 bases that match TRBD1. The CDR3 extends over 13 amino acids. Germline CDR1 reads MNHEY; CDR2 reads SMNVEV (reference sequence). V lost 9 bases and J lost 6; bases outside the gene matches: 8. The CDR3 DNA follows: TGTGCCAGTGGGACAGCCTCGCGCAATGAGCAGTTCTTC. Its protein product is CASGTASRNEQFF.

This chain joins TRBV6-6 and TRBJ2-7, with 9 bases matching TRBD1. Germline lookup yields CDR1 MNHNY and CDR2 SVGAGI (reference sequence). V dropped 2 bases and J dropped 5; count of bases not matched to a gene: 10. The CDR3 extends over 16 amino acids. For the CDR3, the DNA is TGTGCCAGCAGTTACGCCGGGGGACAGGGAGAGGACGAGCAGTACTTC. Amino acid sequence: CASSYAGGQGEDEQYF.

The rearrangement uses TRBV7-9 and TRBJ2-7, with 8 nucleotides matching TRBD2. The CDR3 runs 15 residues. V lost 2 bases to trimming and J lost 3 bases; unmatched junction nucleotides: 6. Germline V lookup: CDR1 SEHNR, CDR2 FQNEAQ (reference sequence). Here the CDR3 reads CASSLSFSGSYEQYF. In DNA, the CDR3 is TGTGCCAGCAGCTTATCATTCAGCGGGAGCTACGAGCAGTACTTC.

Here the CDR3 DNA reads TGCGCCAGCAGCCAAGATTGGCCGTTACTAGCGGGAGAAGGTACGCAGTATTTT. This sequence encodes CASSQDWPLLAGEGTQYF. J is TRBJ2-3 and V is TRBV4-1, with TRBD2 identical over 11 bases. The germline V gene has CDR1 MGHRA and CDR2 YSYEKL. The CDR3 contains 18 residues. V shed 0 bases, J shed 8 bases, and the junction held 13 bases outside the gene matches.

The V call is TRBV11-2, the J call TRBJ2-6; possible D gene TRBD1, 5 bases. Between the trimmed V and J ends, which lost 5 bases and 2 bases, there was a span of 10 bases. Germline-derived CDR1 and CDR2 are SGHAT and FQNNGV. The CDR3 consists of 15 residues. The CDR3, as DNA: TGTGCCAGCAGCCAAGGACAAGCTGGGGCCAACGTCCTGACTTTC. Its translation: CASSQGQAGANVLTF.

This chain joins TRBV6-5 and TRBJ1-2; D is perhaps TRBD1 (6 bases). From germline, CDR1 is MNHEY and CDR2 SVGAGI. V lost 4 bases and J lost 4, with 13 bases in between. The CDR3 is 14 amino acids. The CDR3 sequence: CASSWGQIGYGYTF. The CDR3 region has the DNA TGTGCCAGCAGTTGGGGACAAATCGGCTATGGCTACACCTTC.

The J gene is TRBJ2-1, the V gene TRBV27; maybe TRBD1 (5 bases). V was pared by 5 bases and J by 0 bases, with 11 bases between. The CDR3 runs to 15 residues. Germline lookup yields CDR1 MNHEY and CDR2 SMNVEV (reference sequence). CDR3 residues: CASSTPGRSYNEQFF. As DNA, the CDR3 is TGTGCCAGCAGTACTCCAGGGCGCTCCTACAATGAGCAGTTCTTC.

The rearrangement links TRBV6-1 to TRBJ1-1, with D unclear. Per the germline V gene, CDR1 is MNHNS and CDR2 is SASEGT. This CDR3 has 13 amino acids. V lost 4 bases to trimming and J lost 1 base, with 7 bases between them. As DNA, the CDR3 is TGTGCCAGCAGTGGACCGCCGAACACTGAAGCTTTCTTT. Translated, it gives CASSGPPNTEAFF.

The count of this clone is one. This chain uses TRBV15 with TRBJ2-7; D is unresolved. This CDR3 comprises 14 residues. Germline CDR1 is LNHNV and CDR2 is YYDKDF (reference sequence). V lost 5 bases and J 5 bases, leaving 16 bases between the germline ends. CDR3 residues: CATSSIKEANEQYF. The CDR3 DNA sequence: TGTGCCACCAGCTCAATCAAAGAAGCCAACGAGCAGTACTTC.

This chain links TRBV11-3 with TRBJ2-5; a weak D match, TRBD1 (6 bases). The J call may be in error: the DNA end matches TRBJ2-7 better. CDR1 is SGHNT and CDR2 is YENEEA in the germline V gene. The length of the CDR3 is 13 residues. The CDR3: CASSLGGGYEQYF. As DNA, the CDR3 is TGTGCCAGCAGCTTAGGAGGGGGCTACGAGCAGTACTTC.

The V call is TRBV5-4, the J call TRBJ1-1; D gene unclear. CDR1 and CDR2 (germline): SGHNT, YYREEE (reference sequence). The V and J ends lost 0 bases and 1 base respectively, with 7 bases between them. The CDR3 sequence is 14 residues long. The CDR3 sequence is CASSLGVWNTEAFF. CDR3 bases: TGTGCCAGCAGCTTGGGAGTATGGAACACTGAAGCTTTCTTT.

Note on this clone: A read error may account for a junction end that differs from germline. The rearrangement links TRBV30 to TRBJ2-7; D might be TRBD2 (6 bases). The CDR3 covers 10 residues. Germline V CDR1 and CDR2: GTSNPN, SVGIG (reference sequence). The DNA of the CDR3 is TGTGCCTGGAGTACCGGGACTGCACACTTC. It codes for CAWSTGTAHF.

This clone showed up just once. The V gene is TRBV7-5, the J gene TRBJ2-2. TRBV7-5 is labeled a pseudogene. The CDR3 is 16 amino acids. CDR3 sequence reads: CARSLRLFWHTGELFF. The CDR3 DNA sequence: TGTGCCAGAAGCTTGCGATTGTTCTGGCACACCGGGGAGCTGTTTTTT.

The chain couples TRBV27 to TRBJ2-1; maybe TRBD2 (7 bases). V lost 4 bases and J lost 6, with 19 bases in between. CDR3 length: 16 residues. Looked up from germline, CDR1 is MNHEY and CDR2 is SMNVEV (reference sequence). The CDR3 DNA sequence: TGTGCCAGCAGTTCTCCGGGACTACTCAGGGGCAATGAGCAGTTCTTC. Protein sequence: CASSSPGLLRGNEQFF.

CDR3 residues: CASSLTGGAGGELFF. CDR3 in DNA: TGTGCCAGCAGCTTAACAGGGGGCGCCGGCGGGGAGCTGTTTTTT. V usage is TRBV7-9 and J usage is TRBJ2-2, with 9 bases identical to TRBD1. J gave up 7 bases and V 2 bases, and 5 bases lay outside the gene matches. The germline V gene has CDR1 SEHNR and CDR2 FQNEAQ (reference sequence). The CDR3 extends over 15 amino acids.

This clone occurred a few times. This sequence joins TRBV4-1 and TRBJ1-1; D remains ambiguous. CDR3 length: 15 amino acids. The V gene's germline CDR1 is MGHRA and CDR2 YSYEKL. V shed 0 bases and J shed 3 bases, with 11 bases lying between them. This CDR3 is CASSQEGLRDTEAFF. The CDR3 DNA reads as TGCGCCAGCAGCCAAGAAGGCTTACGGGACACTGAAGCTTTCTTT.

CDR3 nucleotide sequence: TGTGCCAGCAGCTTTGCGGACAATGAGCAGTTCTTC. This gives the protein CASSFADNEQFF. The V call is TRBV7-9, the J call TRBJ2-1; no reliable D call. The germline V and J ends were trimmed by 3 bases and 5 bases, with 5 bases remaining between them. The germline gives CDR1 SEHNR, CDR2 FQNEAQ (reference sequence). The CDR3 totals 12 residues.

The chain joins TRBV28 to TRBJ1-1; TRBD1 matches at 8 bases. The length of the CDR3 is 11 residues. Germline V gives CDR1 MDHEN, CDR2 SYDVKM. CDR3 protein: CAGQGNTEAFF. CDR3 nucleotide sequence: TGTGCTGGACAGGGGAACACTGAAGCTTTCTTT.

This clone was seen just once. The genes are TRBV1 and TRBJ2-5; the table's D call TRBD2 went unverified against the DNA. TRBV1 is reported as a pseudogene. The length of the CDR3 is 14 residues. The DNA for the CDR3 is TGCACCAGCAGCCCTTCGGACTATCAAGAGACCCAGTACTTC. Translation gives CTSSPSDYQETQYF.

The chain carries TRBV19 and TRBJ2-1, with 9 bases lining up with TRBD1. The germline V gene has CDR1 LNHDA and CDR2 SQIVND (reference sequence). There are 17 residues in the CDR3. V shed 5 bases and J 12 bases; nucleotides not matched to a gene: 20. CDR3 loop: CASSLDAGTGIRSGQFF. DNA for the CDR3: TGTGCCAGTAGTCTGGACGCAGGGACAGGGATACGCAGCGGGCAGTTCTTC.

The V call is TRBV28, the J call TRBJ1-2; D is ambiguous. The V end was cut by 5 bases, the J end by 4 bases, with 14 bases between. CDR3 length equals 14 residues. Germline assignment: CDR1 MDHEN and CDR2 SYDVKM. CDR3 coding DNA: TGTGCCAGCAGTCCCTCCCTGAAGTCCTATGGCTACACCTTC. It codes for CASSPSLKSYGYTF.

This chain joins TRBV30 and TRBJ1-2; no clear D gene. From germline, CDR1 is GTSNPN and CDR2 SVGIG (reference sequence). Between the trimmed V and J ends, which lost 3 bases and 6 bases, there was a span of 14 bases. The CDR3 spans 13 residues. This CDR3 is CAWSNLVRDGYTF. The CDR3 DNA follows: TGTGCCTGGAGCAACCTGGTACGGGATGGCTACACCTTC.

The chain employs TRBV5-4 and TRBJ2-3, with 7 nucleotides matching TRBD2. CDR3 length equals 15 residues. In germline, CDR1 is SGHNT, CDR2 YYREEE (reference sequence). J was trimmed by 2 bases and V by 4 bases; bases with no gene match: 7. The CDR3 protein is CASSQKTSFTDTQYF. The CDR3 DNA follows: TGTGCCAGCAGCCAAAAGACTAGCTTCACAGATACGCAGTATTTT.

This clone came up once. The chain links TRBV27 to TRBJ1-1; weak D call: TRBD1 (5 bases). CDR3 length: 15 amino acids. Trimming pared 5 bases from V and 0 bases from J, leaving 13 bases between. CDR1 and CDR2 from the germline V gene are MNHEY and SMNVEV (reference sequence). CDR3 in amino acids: CASSDFGGMNTEAFF. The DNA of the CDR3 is TGTGCCAGCAGTGATTTTGGGGGGATGAACACTGAAGCTTTCTTT.